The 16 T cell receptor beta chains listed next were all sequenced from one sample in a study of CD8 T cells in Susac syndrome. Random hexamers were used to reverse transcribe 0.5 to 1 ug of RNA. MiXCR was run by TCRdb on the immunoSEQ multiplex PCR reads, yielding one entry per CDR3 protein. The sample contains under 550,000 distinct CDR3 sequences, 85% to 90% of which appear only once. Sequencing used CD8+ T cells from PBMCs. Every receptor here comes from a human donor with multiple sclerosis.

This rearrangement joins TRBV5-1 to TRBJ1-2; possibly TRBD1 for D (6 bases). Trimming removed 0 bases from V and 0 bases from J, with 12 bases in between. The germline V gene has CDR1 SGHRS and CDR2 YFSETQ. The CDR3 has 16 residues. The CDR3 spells CASSLEWDNSNYGYTF. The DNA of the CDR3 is TGCGCCAGCAGCTTGGAGTGGGACAATTCTAACTATGGCTACACCTTC. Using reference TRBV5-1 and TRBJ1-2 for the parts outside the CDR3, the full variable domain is KAGVTQTPRYLIKTRGQQVTLSCSPISGHRSVSWYQQTPGQGLQFLFEYFSETQRNKGNFPGRFSGRQFSNSRSEMNVSTLELGDSALYLCASSLEWDNSNYGYTFGSGTRLTVV.

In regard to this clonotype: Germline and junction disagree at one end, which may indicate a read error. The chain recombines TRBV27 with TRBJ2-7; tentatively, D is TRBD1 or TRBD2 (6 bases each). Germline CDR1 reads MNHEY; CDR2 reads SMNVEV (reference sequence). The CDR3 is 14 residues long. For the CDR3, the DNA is TGTGCCAGCAGTCTCTTGGGGGGCTCCAACGAGCAGTACTTC. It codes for CASSLLGGSNEQYF.

CDR3 coding DNA: TGTGCCAGCAGTTTTAAACCTAATACGCAGTATTTT. Amino acid sequence: CASSFKPNTQYF. The V call is TRBV12-3 or TRBV12-4, the J call TRBJ2-3; the D is unclear. V dropped 3 bases and J dropped 7 bases, with 8 bases sitting between them. This CDR3 contains 12 residues.

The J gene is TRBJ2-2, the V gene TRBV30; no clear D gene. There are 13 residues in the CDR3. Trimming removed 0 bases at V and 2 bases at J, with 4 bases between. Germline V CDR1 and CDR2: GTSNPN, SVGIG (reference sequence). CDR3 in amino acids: CAWSVDNTGELFF. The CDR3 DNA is TGTGCCTGGAGTGTAGACAACACCGGGGAGCTGTTTTTT.

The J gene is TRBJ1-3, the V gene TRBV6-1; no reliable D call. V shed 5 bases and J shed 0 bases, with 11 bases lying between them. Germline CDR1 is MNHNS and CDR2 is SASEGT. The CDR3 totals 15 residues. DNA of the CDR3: TGTGCCAGCAGTCTCTCTGAGGGCTCTGGAAACACCATATATTTT. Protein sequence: CASSLSEGSGNTIYF.

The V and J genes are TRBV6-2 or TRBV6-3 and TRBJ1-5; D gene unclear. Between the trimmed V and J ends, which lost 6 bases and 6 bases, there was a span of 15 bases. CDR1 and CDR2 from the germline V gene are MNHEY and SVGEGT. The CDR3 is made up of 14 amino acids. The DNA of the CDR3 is TGTGCCAGCAGAGTTACAGAGGATTCTCAGCCCCAGCATTTT. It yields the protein CASRVTEDSQPQHF.

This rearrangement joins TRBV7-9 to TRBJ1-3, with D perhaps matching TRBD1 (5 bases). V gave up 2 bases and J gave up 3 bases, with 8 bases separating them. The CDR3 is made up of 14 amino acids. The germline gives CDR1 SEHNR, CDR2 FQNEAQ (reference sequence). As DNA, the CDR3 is TGTGCCAGCAGCTTAACAGGCGGTGGAAACACCATATATTTT. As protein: CASSLTGGGNTIYF.

The CDR3 nucleotides are TGTGCCAGCGGAATCGGGACTGCAAGCTCCTACGAGCAGTACTTC. It is translated as CASGIGTASSYEQYF. V and J are TRBV5-4 and TRBJ2-7; D perhaps matches TRBD2 (6 bases). The germline gives CDR1 SGHNT, CDR2 YYREEE (reference sequence). V lost 7 bases and J 0 bases, leaving 17 bases between the germline ends. The CDR3 length is 15 residues. The full variable domain, its missing parts supplied by reference TRBV5-4 and TRBJ2-7, is ETGVTQSPTHLIKTRGQQVTLRCSSQSGHNTVSWYQQALGQGPQFIFQYYREEENGRGNFPPRFSGLQFPNYSSELNVNALELDDSALYLCASGIGTASSYEQYFGPGTRLTVT.

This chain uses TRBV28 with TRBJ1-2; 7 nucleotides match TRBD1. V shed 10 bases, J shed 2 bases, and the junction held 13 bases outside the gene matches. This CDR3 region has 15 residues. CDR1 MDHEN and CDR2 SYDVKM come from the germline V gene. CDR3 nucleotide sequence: TGTGCCACCGAAGGCCCGGGACAGCTAAACTATGGCTACACCTTC. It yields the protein CATEGPGQLNYGYTF.

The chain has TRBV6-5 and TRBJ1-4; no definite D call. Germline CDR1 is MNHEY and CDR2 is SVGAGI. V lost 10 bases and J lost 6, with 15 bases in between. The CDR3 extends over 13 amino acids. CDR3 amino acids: CATATAVHEKLFF. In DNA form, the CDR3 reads TGTGCCACCGCGACGGCGGTACATGAAAAACTGTTTTTT.

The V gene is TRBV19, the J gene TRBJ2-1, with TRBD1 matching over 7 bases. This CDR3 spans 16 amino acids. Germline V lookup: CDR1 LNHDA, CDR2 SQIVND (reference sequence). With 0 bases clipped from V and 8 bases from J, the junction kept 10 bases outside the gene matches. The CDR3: CASSIDLFNRGHEQFF. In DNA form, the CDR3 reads TGTGCCAGTAGTATAGATCTGTTCAACAGGGGTCATGAGCAGTTCTTC.

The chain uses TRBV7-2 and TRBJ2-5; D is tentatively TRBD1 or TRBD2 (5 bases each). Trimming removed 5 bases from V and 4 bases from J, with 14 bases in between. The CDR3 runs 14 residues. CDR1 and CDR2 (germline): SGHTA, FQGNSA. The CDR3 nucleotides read TGTGCCAGCAGCCGGGGACCCGTTGCAGAGACCCAGTACTTC. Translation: CASSRGPVAETQYF.

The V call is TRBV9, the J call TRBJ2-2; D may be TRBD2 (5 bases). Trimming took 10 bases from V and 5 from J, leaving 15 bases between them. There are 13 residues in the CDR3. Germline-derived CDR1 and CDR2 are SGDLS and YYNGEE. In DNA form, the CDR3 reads TGTGCCTCGAGTAGTAGGGAGACCGGGGAGCTGTTTTTT. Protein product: CASSSRETGELFF.

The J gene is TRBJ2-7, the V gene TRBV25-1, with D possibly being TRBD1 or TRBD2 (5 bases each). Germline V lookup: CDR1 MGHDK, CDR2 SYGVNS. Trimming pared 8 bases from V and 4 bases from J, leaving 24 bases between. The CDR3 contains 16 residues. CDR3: CASGQGEGWPYYEQYF. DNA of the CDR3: TGTGCCAGCGGGCAGGGTGAGGGTTGGCCCTATTACGAGCAGTACTTC.

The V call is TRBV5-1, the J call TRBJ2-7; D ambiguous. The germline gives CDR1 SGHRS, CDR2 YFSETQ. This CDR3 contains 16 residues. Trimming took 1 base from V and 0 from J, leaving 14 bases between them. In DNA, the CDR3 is TGCGCCAGCAGCTTGCCCTGGACGGTTAGCTCCTACGAGCAGTACTTC. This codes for CASSLPWTVSSYEQYF.

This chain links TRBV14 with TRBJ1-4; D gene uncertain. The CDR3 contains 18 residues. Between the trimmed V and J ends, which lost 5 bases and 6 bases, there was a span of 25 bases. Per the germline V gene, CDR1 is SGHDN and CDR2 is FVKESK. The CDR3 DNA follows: TGTGCCAGCAGCATCAAACACCTGGACGGAGGTCGAGATGAAAAACTGTTTTTT. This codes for CASSIKHLDGGRDEKLFF.